These T cell receptor beta chains were read from a single sample in a study of T-cell reconstitution after alpha-beta-depleted transplantation in children. One entry per CDR3 protein, called by TCRdb with MiXCR from the PCR reads. In the table there are about 460,000 distinct CDR3 sequences, about 10% of which are singletons. The sequenced sample was PBMCs, obtained before TCRalphabeta/CD19-depleted stem cell transplant. Receptor source: a child aged 2 to 10 with inherited bone marrow failure, due to receive a stem cell transplant. Each CDR3 is given with its conserved first and last residue. D genes are given only for firm matches. Expanded clones get a size class; other rows say once, few or many, or leave the size out.

d_call cdr3_length clone_size j_call v_call cdr3_nt cdr3_aa
TRBD1 14 many TRBJ2-2 TRBV6-2/TRBV6-3 TGTGCCAGCAGGGCATACAGGGGGACCGGGGAGCTGTTTTTT CASRAYRGTGELFF
- 14 many TRBJ1-5 TRBV6-5 TGTGCCAGCAGTTATGGGGCAGGGGCTCAGCCCCAGCATTTT CASSYGAGAQPQHF
TRBD2 15 many TRBJ2-7 TRBV7-7 TGTGCTAGCAGTTTACCTAGCGGCCCTTTGCACGAGCAGTACTTC CASSLPSGPLHEQYF
- 13 many TRBJ1-1 TRBV27 TGTGCCAGCAGTTTATTCATGAACACTGAAGCTTTCTTT CASSLFMNTEAFF
- 15 many TRBJ2-5 TRBV9 TGTGCCAGCAGCGTAACCCCGGGGGCGGGGGAGACCCAGTACTTC CASSVTPGAGETQYF
- 15 - TRBJ2-3 TRBV12-3/TRBV12-4 TGTGCCAGCAGCACGGGACTGGTGACCACAGATACGCAGTATTTT CASSTGLVTTDTQYF
- 14 many TRBJ2-2 TRBV5-1 TGCGCCAGCAGGGATGCGCAGGATGCCGGGGAGCTGTTTTTT CASRDAQDAGELFF
- 13 many TRBJ2-7 TRBV5-1 TGCGCCAGCAGCTGGGGGACCAACTACGAGCAGTACTTC CASSWGTNYEQYF
- 15 - TRBJ2-5 TRBV6-2/TRBV6-3 TGTGCCAGCAGTTCATCCAGGGACGGTCGTGAGACCCAGTACTTC CASSSSRDGRETQYF
TRBD1 17 - TRBJ2-2 TRBV5-6 TGTGCCAGCAGCTTGAGTTGGACAGGGGTTAACACCGGGGAGCTGTTTTTT CASSLSWTGVNTGELFF
TRBD2 15 many TRBJ2-2 TRBV10-2 TGCGCCAGCAGCGGACTAGCCGAATTCACCGGGGAGCTGTTTTTT CASSGLAEFTGELFF
- 11 many TRBJ2-4 TRBV20-1 TGCACCGGGGTAGCCAAAAACATTCAGTACTTC CTGVAKNIQYF
- 16 many TRBJ2-6 TRBV28 TGTGCCAGCAGTTTAGTCGGAGTCTCTGGGGCCAACGTCCTGACTTTC CASSLVGVSGANVLTF
- 16 many TRBJ2-6 TRBV6-5 TGTGCCAGCAGTTACGACAGCAGCTCTGGGGCCAACGTCCTGACTTTC CASSYDSSSGANVLTF
- 14 many TRBJ2-3 TRBV28 TGTGCCAGCAGACATGAAGATAGCACAGATACGCAGTATTTT CASRHEDSTDTQYF
TRBD2 15 many TRBJ2-1 TRBV25-1 TGTGCCAGCAGTCCTAGCGGGTCCGAGGGGGGTGAGCAGTTCTTC CASSPSGSEGGEQFF
TRBD2 16 many TRBJ2-3 TRBV7-2 TGTGCCAGCAGCCCGGAACCGGGACTATACACAGATACGCAGTATTTT CASSPEPGLYTDTQYF
- 15 few TRBJ2-7 TRBV7-2 TGTGCCAGCAGCTATACAGGGTCCCCATTGAACGAGCAGTACTTC CASSYTGSPLNEQYF
- 14 - TRBJ2-6 TRBV30 TGTGCCTGGAGTGGGCGGGCTGGGGCCAACGTCCTGACTTTC CAWSGRAGANVLTF
TRBD1 15 many TRBJ2-1 TRBV29-1 TGCAGCACCGAAACAGGGGCGACCCCTTACAATGAGCAGTTCTTC CSTETGATPYNEQFF
- 13 - TRBJ1-5 TRBV2 TGTGCCAGCAGCCGACAGTACAATCAGCCCCAGCATTTT CASSRQYNQPQHF
- 12 many TRBJ2-3 TRBV7-2 TGTGCCAGCAGCTTAAGGGACCAGACGCAGTATTTT CASSLRDQTQYF
TRBD2 15 few TRBJ2-7 TRBV27 TGTGCCAGCAGTTTATCTGGGGGAGGGATTCACGAGCAGTACTTC CASSLSGGGIHEQYF
- 14 many TRBJ2-7 TRBV27 TGTGCCAGCAGTTTATCAGAGGAAAGGTACGAGCAGTACTTC CASSLSEERYEQYF
TRBD1 15 many TRBJ2-3 TRBV9 TGTGCCAGCAGCTTTCAGGGGGTGAGCACAGATACGCAGTATTTT CASSFQGVSTDTQYF
- 16 many TRBJ2-5 TRBV13 TGTGCCAGCAGCTTCACTTTGGATACTTGGGGTGAGACCCAGTACTTC CASSFTLDTWGETQYF
TRBD2 16 many TRBJ2-1 TRBV7-2 TGTGCCAGCAGCTTAGGGGGCGGGAGTACCTACAATGAGCAGTTCTTC CASSLGGGSTYNEQFF
TRBD1 16 many TRBJ1-1 TRBV7-2 TGTGCCAGCAGCTTAGTGGACAGGGATTGGGACACTGAAGCTTTCTTT CASSLVDRDWDTEAFF
- 14 - TRBJ2-2 TRBV29-1 TGCAGCGTTGCCCCACGACTGAACACCGGGGAGCTTTTTTTT CSVAPRLNTGELFF
TRBD1 15 many TRBJ1-5 TRBV6-1 TGTGCCAGCAGGAACGACAGGGGTAGCAATCAGCCCCAGCATTTT CASRNDRGSNQPQHF
TRBD2 14 many TRBJ2-1 TRBV7-8 TGTGCCAGCAGCCGAGCGGGGGGAGGCTATGAGCAGTTCTTC CASSRAGGGYEQFF